This TCR beta chain appears in the sequencing data of a study of technical replicates of blood from a few donors. Only in-frame clones appear in the TCRdb table, and some are missing; sequencing was by immunoSEQ multiplex PCR. The data contain about 76,000 clones, roughly 92% of them seen just once; the ten biggest clones take up 0.3% to 0.45%. The CDR3 has 14 residues. Germline-derived CDR1 and CDR2 are SQVTM and ANQGSEA. The sequenced sample consisted of T cells isolated from PBMCs. The sequence derives from a human donor in good health. The genes are TRBV29-1 and TRBJ2-3, with 7 positions matching TRBD1. The CDR3 spells CTTTGASVPDTQYF. CDR3 bases: TGCACCACTACAGGGGCTTCTGTTCCAGATACGCAGTATTTT.